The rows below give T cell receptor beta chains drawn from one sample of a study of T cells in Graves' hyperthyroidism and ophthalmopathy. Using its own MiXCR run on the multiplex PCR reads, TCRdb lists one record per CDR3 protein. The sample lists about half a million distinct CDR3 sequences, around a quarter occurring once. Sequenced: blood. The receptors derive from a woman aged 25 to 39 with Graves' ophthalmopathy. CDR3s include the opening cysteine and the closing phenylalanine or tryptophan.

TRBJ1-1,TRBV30,CAWKPGVKGTEAFF
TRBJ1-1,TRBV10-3,CAISEDGWNTEAFF
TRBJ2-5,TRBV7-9,CASGGSWDNEETQYF
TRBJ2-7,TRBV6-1,CASARGRLSYEQYF
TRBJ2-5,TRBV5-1,CASRQGAGGQETQYF
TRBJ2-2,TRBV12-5,CASGLTGGGRTGELFF
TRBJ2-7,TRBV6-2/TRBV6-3,CASSYVARVGEQYF
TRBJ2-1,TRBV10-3,CAISAAGSGYNEQFF
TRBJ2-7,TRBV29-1,CSVEIAAYEQYF
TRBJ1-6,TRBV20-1,CSAEQGFYNSPLHF
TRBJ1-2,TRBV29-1,CSVEGPTNYGYTF
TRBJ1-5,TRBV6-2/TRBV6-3,CASSKGGLQPQHF
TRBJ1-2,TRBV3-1,CASSELGQTYGYTF
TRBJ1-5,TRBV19,CASSISGTGNQPQHF
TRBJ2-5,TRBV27,CASRLQLQETQYF
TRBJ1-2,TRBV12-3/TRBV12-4,CASGKGTLYLGGYTF
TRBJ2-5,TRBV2,CASTSGGAETQYF
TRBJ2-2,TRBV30,CAWSVGDRRSGELFF
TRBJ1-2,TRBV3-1,CASSQDGGGQSYGYTF
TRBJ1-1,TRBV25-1,CASSESRQGGTEAFF
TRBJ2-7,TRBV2,CASSLTSGGFGEQYF
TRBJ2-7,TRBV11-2,CASSLDSAGFYEQYF
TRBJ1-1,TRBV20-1,CSASPGYNTEAFF
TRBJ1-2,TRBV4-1,CASSHVLEKVNYGYTF
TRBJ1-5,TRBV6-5,CASRVQGDQPQHF
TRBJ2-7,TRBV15,CATSRAGNGYEQYF
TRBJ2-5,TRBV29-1,CSGRGSGGETQYF
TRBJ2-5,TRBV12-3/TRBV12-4,CASNPAGQQETQYF
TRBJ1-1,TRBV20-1,CSVPPMTMNTEAFF
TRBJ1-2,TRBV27,CASSFGTGRNYGYTF
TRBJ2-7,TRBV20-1,CSASQGAGLAPYEQYF
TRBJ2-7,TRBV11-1,CASSFFSGGDYEQYF
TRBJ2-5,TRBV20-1,CSAPGVGQETQYF
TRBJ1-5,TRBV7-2,CASSLAGLVTSSTQHF
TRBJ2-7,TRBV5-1,CASSLDIQTYEQYF
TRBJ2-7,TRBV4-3,CASSQEQTSYEQYF
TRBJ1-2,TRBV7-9,CASSLAGGNYGYTF
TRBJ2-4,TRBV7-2,CASSSGTVKNIQYF
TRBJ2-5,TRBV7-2,CASSLGGYQETQYF
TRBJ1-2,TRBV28,CASSLVGRGYGYTF
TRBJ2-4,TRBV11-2,CASSFHGPRGPVTAKNIQYF
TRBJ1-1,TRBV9,CASTRAEEGVALGAFF
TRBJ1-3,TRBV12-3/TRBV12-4,CASISSGGNTIYF
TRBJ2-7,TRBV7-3,CASSFGAGDVYEQYF
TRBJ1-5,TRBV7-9,CASSLAGGVSNQPQHF